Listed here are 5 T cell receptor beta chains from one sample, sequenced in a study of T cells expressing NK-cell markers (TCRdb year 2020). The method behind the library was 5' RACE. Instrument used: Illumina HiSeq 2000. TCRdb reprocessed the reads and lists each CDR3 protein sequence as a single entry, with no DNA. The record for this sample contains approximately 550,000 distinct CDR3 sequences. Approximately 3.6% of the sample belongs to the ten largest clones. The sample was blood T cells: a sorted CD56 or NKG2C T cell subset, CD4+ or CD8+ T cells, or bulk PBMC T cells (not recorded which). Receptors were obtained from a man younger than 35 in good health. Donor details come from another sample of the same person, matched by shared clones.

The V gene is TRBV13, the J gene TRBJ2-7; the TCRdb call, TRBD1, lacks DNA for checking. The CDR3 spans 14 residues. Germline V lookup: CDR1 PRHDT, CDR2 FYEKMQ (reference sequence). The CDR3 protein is CASSLTAGSDEQYF.

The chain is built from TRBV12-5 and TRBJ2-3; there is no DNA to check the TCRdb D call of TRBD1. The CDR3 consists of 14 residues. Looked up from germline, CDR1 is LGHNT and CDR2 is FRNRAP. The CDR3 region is CASGPPGTTDTQYF.

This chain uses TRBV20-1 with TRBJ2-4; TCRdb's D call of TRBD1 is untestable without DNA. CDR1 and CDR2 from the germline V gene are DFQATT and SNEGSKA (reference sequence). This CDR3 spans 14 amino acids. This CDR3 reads CSASGGLAKNIQYF.

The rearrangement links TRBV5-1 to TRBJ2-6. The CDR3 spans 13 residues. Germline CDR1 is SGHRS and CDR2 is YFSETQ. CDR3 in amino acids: CASMISGANVLTF.

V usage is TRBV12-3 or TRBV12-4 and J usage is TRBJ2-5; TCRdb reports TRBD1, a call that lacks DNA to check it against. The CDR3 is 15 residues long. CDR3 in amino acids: CASTPGQVAAETQYF.